Each of the 7 T cell receptor beta chains below was sequenced from the same sample in a study of T-cell reconstitution after alpha-beta-depleted transplantation in children. TCRbeta library construction was performed incorporating unique molecular identifiers. TCRdb passed the PCR reads through MiXCR, listing each CDR3 protein once. This table has 170,000 or so distinct CDR3 sequences, roughly 7.5% appearing once. Sample: PBMCs from the stem cell graft donor, taken from the stem cell graft. The receptor source for this set is a human donor who donated a stem cell graft to a child with Wiskott-Aldrich syndrome.

This clonotype was recorded many times. The chain has TRBV14 and TRBJ2-1; 8 nucleotides align to TRBD2. V lost 0 bases, J lost 8 bases, and 9 bases stayed unmatched. This CDR3 has 16 residues. CDR1 is SGHDN, CDR2 FVKESK, per germline. CDR3 loop: CASSQDRHREGHEQFF. The CDR3 nucleotides are TGTGCCAGCAGCCAAGATCGGCACCGGGAGGGCCATGAGCAGTTCTTC.

Of note for this clonotype: A single base separates this from a much larger clone, so it may be a read error. This chain links TRBV20-1 with TRBJ1-4; a possible D gene is TRBD1 (6 bases). This CDR3 spans 15 amino acids. From germline, CDR1 is DFQATT and CDR2 SNEGSKA (reference sequence). CDR3 in amino acids: CSASSSRGSREILFF. In DNA form, the CDR3 reads TGCAGTGCTTCATCCTCTAGGGGGTCTCGGGAAATACTGTTTTTT.

This clonotype was detected ten times or more. CDR3 sequence: CAWTSGSSFLSYNEQFF. CDR3 coding DNA: TGTGCCTGGACTAGCGGGAGCTCATTTTTGTCCTACAATGAGCAGTTCTTC. V usage is TRBV30 and J usage is TRBJ2-1; TRBD2 matches 10 bases. The CDR3 is made up of 17 amino acids. V gave up 4 bases and J gave up 1 base; unmatched junction bases: 10. The V gene's germline CDR1 is GTSNPN and CDR2 SVGIG (reference sequence).

This clonotype was counted ten times or more. The V gene is TRBV4-1, the J gene TRBJ1-5; the match to TRBD1 covers 8 bases. The CDR3 length is 16 residues. V lost 0 bases, J lost 4 bases, and 5 bases stayed unmatched. The germline gives CDR1 MGHRA, CDR2 YSYEKL. The CDR3 loop reads CASSQELGQANQPQHF. The CDR3 DNA is TGCGCCAGCAGCCAAGAACTGGGACAGGCGAATCAGCCCCAGCATTTT.

The V call is TRBV6-5, the J call TRBJ2-7, with TRBD2 identical over 12 bases. The CDR3 has 16 amino acids. Per the germline V gene, CDR1 is MNHEY and CDR2 is SVGAGI. J gave up 6 bases and V 4 bases, and 10 bases lay outside the gene matches. CDR3 bases: TGTGCCAGCAGTTTAAGACGACTAGCGGGAGACAGCGAGCAGTACTTC. Amino acid sequence: CASSLRRLAGDSEQYF.

This clonotype appeared many times. This sequence joins TRBV5-1 and TRBJ2-2, with a possible D match to TRBD1 (6 bases). Trimming left V 1 base short and J 7 bases short, with 14 bases between. This CDR3 is 15 amino acids long. The germline V gene has CDR1 SGHRS and CDR2 YFSETQ. For the CDR3, the DNA is TGCGCCAGCAGCTTGAGCGGCAGGGACAACGGGGAGCTGTTTTTT. The encoded protein is CASSLSGRDNGELFF.

The chain carries TRBV11-2 and TRBJ2-2; maybe TRBD1 (6 bases). The length of the CDR3 is 14 residues. Trimming shortened V by 0 bases and J by 7 bases, and 9 bases separated the two germline ends. CDR1 is SGHAT and CDR2 is FQNNGV in the germline V gene. Here the CDR3 DNA reads TGTGCCAGCAGCTTAGAGTGGGGGCTCGGGGAGCTGTTTTTT. This codes for CASSLEWGLGELFF.